Listed below are T cell receptor beta chains from one sample, sequenced in a study of T cell responses to AZD1222 COVID-19 vaccine. Sequencing used immunoSEQ multiplex PCR; TCRdb keeps in-frame clones, though not all of them. The top ten clones hold roughly 1.6% of a sample with 150,000 or so clones, about nine tenths of them seen once. Material: peripheral blood, obtained on day 0 of AZD1222 vaccination. The receptors derive from an adult in good health. The CDR3 runs from the conserved cysteine through the conserved F or W. The order of the fields is V gene, clone size, J gene, D gene, CDR3 DNA, CDR3 protein. D genes are given only for firm matches. The size field is filled for only some rows; it gives once, few, many or a size class.

>TRBV19|.|TRBJ2-1|TRBD1
TGTGCCAGTAGAGTTAGGGGGCAGGGCTACAATGAGCAGTTCTTC
CASRVRGQGYNEQFF
>TRBV7-2|.|TRBJ2-7|.
TGTGCCAGCAGCTTCCAGGGTTACGAGCAGTACTTC
CASSFQGYEQYF
>TRBV6-5|.|TRBJ1-4|.
TGTGCCAGCCTGAGGGGGGTTGGGGGTGAAAAACTGTTTTTT
CASLRGVGGEKLFF
>TRBV10-1|.|TRBJ2-1|.
TGCGCCAGCAGTTACGGGGGTAACAATGAGCAGTTCTTC
CASSYGGNNEQFF
>TRBV28|.|TRBJ1-2|.
TGTGCCAGCGGGAGCTCATATGGCTACACCTTC
CASGSSYGYTF
>TRBV30|.|TRBJ2-3|TRBD2
TGTGCCTCCGGACTAGCGGGGGGTATAGATACGCAGTATTTT
CASGLAGGIDTQYF
>TRBV28|.|TRBJ1-2|.
TGTGCCAGCAGTTTGTGGAGGGGGAACGATGGCTACACCTTC
CASSLWRGNDGYTF
>TRBV5-1|.|TRBJ2-7|TRBD1
TGCGCCAGCAGCGTAGTCGGGACAGCTACCTACGAGCAGTACTTC
CASSVVGTATYEQYF
>TRBV6-1|once|TRBJ2-7|.
TGTGCCAGCAGTGTTCTGGGGGGGCAGGGAGTCTACGAGCAGTACTTC
CASSVLGGQGVYEQYF
>TRBV9|.|TRBJ1-1|.
TGTGCCAGCAGCGTAGTACCATCGAACACTGAAGCTTTCTTT
CASSVVPSNTEAFF
>TRBV6-5|once|TRBJ1-1|.
TGTGCCAGCAGTTACTCGAGACTGACTGAAGCTTTCTTT
CASSYSRLTEAFF
>TRBV7-9|.|TRBJ1-2|.
TGTGCCAGCAGCTTAGTGCCTCCTAACTTTGGCTACACCTTC
CASSLVPPNFGYTF
>TRBV24-1|.|TRBJ1-1|.
TGTGCCACCAGGGCGGGACATAGAACTGAAGCTTTCTTT
CATRAGHRTEAFF
>TRBV6-5|few|TRBJ2-5|TRBD1
TGTGCCAGCAGCCGGGACAGGCGACAAGAGACCCAGTACTTC
CASSRDRRQETQYF
>TRBV11-3|.|TRBJ2-7|.
TGTGCCAGCAGCTTAGCGCGGGGGACAAACGAGCAGTACTTC
CASSLARGTNEQYF
>TRBV28|.|TRBJ2-7|TRBD1
TGTGCCAGCAGTCCGCGCCCCGGGACAGGCTACGAGCAGTACTTC
CASSPRPGTGYEQYF
>TRBV5-1|.|TRBJ1-2|TRBD1
TGCGCCAGCAGCTTGGGACAGGGGTTGAGTGGCTACACCTTC
CASSLGQGLSGYTF
>TRBV15|.|TRBJ1-5|.
TGTGCCACCAGCAGAGGCTCGGGACCCCCGGGCAATCAGCCCCAGCATTTT
CATSRGSGPPGNQPQHF
>TRBV25-1|few|TRBJ1-2|TRBD1
TGTGCCAGCAGTGAATACTTCGGACAGGAGCAGGATGGCTACACCTTC
CASSEYFGQEQDGYTF
>TRBV19|.|TRBJ2-5|TRBD2
TGTGCCAGTAGTATAGCCCCTAGCGGGGGGACTAATGAAGAGACCCAGTACTTC
CASSIAPSGGTNEETQYF
>TRBV20-1|.|TRBJ2-7|.
TGCAGTGCCTCCTACGAGCAGTACTTC
CSASYEQYF
>TRBV25-1|.|TRBJ1-3|TRBD1
TGTGCCAGCAGTTGGACAGGGCCGTTTGAAAACACCATATATTTT
CASSWTGPFENTIYF
>TRBV5-6|.|TRBJ1-2|TRBD1
TGTGCCAGCAGCCTAGAGCTGACAGGGTATGGCTACACCTTC
CASSLELTGYGYTF
>TRBV9|.|TRBJ2-4|TRBD1
TGTGCCAGCAGCGGACAGGGGAAATCCAAAAACATTCAGTACTTC
CASSGQGKSKNIQYF
>TRBV7-2|.|TRBJ2-4|.
TGTGCCAGCACGGGACTAGCCAAAAACATTCAGTACTTC
CASTGLAKNIQYF
>TRBV9|.|TRBJ1-1|.
TGTGCCAGCAGCGTCATCAGGGGAATGGGCACTGAAGCTTTCTTT
CASSVIRGMGTEAFF
>TRBV28|.|TRBJ1-1|.
TGTGCCAGCAGTTTAAGGGGCCAAGCCGAAGCTTTCTTT
CASSLRGQAEAFF
>TRBV2|.|TRBJ2-3|TRBD2
TGTGCCAGCAGACTGAAAGGGACTAGCGGGGGGGGCGATACGCAGTATTTT
CASRLKGTSGGGDTQYF
>TRBV7-3|.|TRBJ2-3|.
TGTGCCAGCAGCTTGGCAAACGGGGATACGCAGTATTTT
CASSLANGDTQYF
>TRBV19|.|TRBJ1-2|.
TGTGCCAGTAGTATGGAGGGGGTATCCTATGGCTACACCTTC
CASSMEGVSYGYTF
>TRBV3-1/TRBV3-2|.|TRBJ1-1|.
TGTGCCAGCAGCCAAGACACAGGGTCTCCCCTCTTT
CASSQDTGSPLF
>TRBV7-3|.|TRBJ2-2|.
TGTGCCAGCAGCTTAGACGGTGAGCAAGCGAACACCGGGGAGCTGTTTTTT
CASSLDGEQANTGELFF
>TRBV6-6|.|TRBJ2-2|TRBD1
TGTGCCAGCACCCATCTACAGGGGGCAACCGGGGAGCTGTTTTTT
CASTHLQGATGELFF
>TRBV24-1|.|TRBJ1-1|.
TGTGCCACCAGTGTGGGGAACACTGAAGCTTTCTTT
CATSVGNTEAFF
>TRBV24-1|.|TRBJ1-5|.
TGTGCCACCAGTGATTTTAGTAGTCAGCCCCAGCATTTT
CATSDFSSQPQHF
>TRBV9|.|TRBJ1-1|TRBD1
TGTGCCAGCAGCGTAGACCCCGGACAGGGGGCCGAAGCTTTCTTT
CASSVDPGQGAEAFF
>TRBV29-1|.|TRBJ1-2|.
TGCAGCGCCTCAGGGTTGGGCGGCTACACCTTC
CSASGLGGYTF
>TRBV28|.|TRBJ1-3|.
TGTGCCAGCAGTTTAAGGGGGGGGCCGGGAAACACCATATATTTT
CASSLRGGPGNTIYF
>TRBV27|.|TRBJ2-7|.
TGTGCCAGTGGAACGCGATGGGATTCCTACGAGCAGTACTTC
CASGTRWDSYEQYF
>TRBV18|.|TRBJ1-1|.
TGTGCCAGCTCACCCCCGAACACTGAAGCTTTCTTT
CASSPPNTEAFF
>TRBV9|.|TRBJ1-6|.
TGTGCCAGCAGCGGGGGATGGGAACCCCTCCACTTT
CASSGGWEPLHF
>TRBV5-4|.|TRBJ1-1|.
TGTGCCAGCAGCCCAAGACAGAACATGAACACTGAAGCTTTCTTT
CASSPRQNMNTEAFF
>TRBV14|.|TRBJ2-1|.
TGTGCCAGCAGCCAAGGCGTCCCCACCTACAATGAGCAGTTCTTC
CASSQGVPTYNEQFF
>TRBV2|.|TRBJ2-2|TRBD1
TGTGCCAGCAGGGATTCAACAGGGGTAACCGGGGAGCTGTTTTTT
CASRDSTGVTGELFF
>TRBV25-1|once|TRBJ1-5|.
TGTGCCAGCAGTGAGGGAGGGGGTAGCAATCAGCCCCAGCATTTT
CASSEGGGSNQPQHF
>TRBV18|.|TRBJ2-2|TRBD2
TGTGCCAGCTCACTGCGGGAGACCGGGGAGCTGTTTTTT
CASSLRETGELFF
>TRBV28|.|TRBJ2-5|TRBD1
TGTGCCAGCAGTCCGGGACAGAAAGAGACCCAGTACTTC
CASSPGQKETQYF
>TRBV19|.|TRBJ1-1|TRBD1
TGTGCCAGTACCCTGACAGGGGGCCAGTTTGAAGCTTTCTTT
CASTLTGGQFEAFF
>TRBV2|.|TRBJ1-4|.
TGTGCCAGCAGTGCACAGGGATTTGGTGAAAAACTGTTTTTT
CASSAQGFGEKLFF
>TRBV11-2|.|TRBJ1-3|.
TGTGCCAGCAGCTTTTATACGTCTGGAAACACCATATATTTT
CASSFYTSGNTIYF
>TRBV9|once|TRBJ1-2|.
TGTGCCAGCAGCGTAGACGTCAGAGCGGATGGCTACACCTTC
CASSVDVRADGYTF